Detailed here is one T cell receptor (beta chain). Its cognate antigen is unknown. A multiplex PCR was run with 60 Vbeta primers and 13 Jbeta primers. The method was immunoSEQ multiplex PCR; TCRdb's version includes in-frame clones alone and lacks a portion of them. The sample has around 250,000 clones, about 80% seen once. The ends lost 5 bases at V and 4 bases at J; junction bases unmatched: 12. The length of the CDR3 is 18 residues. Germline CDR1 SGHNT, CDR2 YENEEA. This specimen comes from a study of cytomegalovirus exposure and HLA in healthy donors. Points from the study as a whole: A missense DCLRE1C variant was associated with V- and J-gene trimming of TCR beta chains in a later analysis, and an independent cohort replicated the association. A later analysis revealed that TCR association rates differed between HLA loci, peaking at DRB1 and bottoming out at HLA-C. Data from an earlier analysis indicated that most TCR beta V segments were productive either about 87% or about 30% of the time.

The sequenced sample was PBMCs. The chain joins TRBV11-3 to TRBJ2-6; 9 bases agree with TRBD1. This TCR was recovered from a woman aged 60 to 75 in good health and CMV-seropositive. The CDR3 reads CASSPGEGQGSGANVLTF. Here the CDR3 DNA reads TGTGCCAGCAGCCCCGGAGAGGGACAGGGATCCGGGGCCAACGTCCTGACTTTC. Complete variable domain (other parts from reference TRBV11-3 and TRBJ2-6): EAGVVQSPRYKIIEKKQPVAFWCNPISGHNTLYWYLQNLGQGPELLIRYENEEAVDDSQLPKDRFSAERLKGVDSTLKIQPAELGDSAVYLCASSPGEGQGSGANVLTFGAGSRLTVL.